These T cell receptor beta chains were read from a single sample in a study of cytomegalovirus exposure and HLA in healthy donors. Sequencing was performed with immunoSEQ multiplex PCR; in TCRdb, only in-frame clones are kept and a portion is missing. Here the sample spans 200,000 to 300,000 clones, about 80% being singletons. Sequencing was done on a sample of PBMCs. Receptor source: a woman in her sixties in good health and CMV-seropositive. Each CDR3 is given with its conserved first and last residue. The order of the fields is D gene, J gene, clone size, V gene, CDR3 DNA, CDR3 protein. A D gene is named only where the DNA matches it firmly. Rows may omit the clone size; those that give it use once, few, many or a size class.

d_call: -
j_call: TRBJ1-1
clone_size: -
v_call: TRBV7-9
cdr3_nt: TGTTCCAGCAGCTTAGAGGGGGGGATATCCGAAGCTTTCTTT
cdr3_aa: CSSSLEGGISEAFF

d_call: TRBD1
j_call: TRBJ1-5
clone_size: -
v_call: TRBV2
cdr3_nt: TGTGCCAGCAAGGACAGGGTAAATCAGCCCCAGCATTTT
cdr3_aa: CASKDRVNQPQHF

d_call: TRBD1
j_call: TRBJ1-1
clone_size: few
v_call: TRBV4-1
cdr3_nt: TGCGCCAGCAGCCAAGGCCCCGGACAGGCCCTCACTGAAGCTTTCTTT
cdr3_aa: CASSQGPGQALTEAFF

d_call: -
j_call: TRBJ2-7
clone_size: -
v_call: TRBV25-1
cdr3_nt: TGTGCCCCCCGCCGTTGGGAGACCTACGAGCAGTACTTC
cdr3_aa: CAPRRWETYEQYF

d_call: TRBD1
j_call: TRBJ1-3
clone_size: -
v_call: TRBV11-2
cdr3_nt: TGTGCCAGCAGCTTCCCACAGGGGTCTGCTGGAAACACCATATATTTT
cdr3_aa: CASSFPQGSAGNTIYF

d_call: TRBD2
j_call: TRBJ2-3
clone_size: -
v_call: TRBV6-5
cdr3_nt: TGTGCCACCTGTCTAGCGGGAGGAGGAGATACGCAGTATTTT
cdr3_aa: CATCLAGGGDTQYF

d_call: TRBD2
j_call: TRBJ2-1
clone_size: -
v_call: TRBV4-2
cdr3_nt: TGTGCCAGCAGCCAAGTCTCCAGACTAGCGGGACCAAAGGGTAGGGGGAATGAGCAGTTCTTC
cdr3_aa: CASSQVSRLAGPKGRGNEQFF

d_call: -
j_call: TRBJ1-1
clone_size: once
v_call: TRBV6-1
cdr3_nt: TGTGCCAGCAAGGGGACACTGAACACTGAAGCTTTCTTT
cdr3_aa: CASKGTLNTEAFF

d_call: -
j_call: TRBJ2-7
clone_size: -
v_call: TRBV6-6
cdr3_nt: TGTGCCAGCAGTTATACTAGATCCTACGAGCAGTACTTC
cdr3_aa: CASSYTRSYEQYF

d_call: TRBD1
j_call: TRBJ1-2
clone_size: -
v_call: TRBV19
cdr3_nt: TGTGCCAGTAGTCTCCCTGTCGGACAGGGATATGGCTACACCTTC
cdr3_aa: CASSLPVGQGYGYTF

d_call: -
j_call: TRBJ2-5
clone_size: -
v_call: TRBV7-6
cdr3_nt: TGTGCCAGCAGCTTACCGGGTCTCCAAGAGACCCAGTACTTC
cdr3_aa: CASSLPGLQETQYF

d_call: -
j_call: TRBJ2-2
clone_size: -
v_call: TRBV19
cdr3_nt: TGTGCCACTAAACGTATGGACACCGGGGAGCTGTTTTTT
cdr3_aa: CATKRMDTGELFF

d_call: -
j_call: TRBJ2-4
clone_size: -
v_call: TRBV19
cdr3_nt: TGTGCCACCGGGGGTTTTGGCAAAAACATTCAGTACTTC
cdr3_aa: CATGGFGKNIQYF

d_call: -
j_call: TRBJ2-7
clone_size: -
v_call: TRBV19
cdr3_nt: TGTGCCAGTAGCCCTACCCTCCTTCCTATACCCTACGAGCAGTACTTC
cdr3_aa: CASSPTLLPIPYEQYF

d_call: -
j_call: TRBJ2-7
clone_size: -
v_call: TRBV10-2
cdr3_nt: TGCGCCAGCAGTGAGGTATACGAGCAGTACTTC
cdr3_aa: CASSEVYEQYF

d_call: TRBD2
j_call: TRBJ2-1
clone_size: -
v_call: TRBV11-1
cdr3_nt: TGTGCCAGCAGCACACTAGCGGGAGTCTACAATGAGCAGTTCTTC
cdr3_aa: CASSTLAGVYNEQFF

d_call: -
j_call: TRBJ1-5
clone_size: -
v_call: TRBV27
cdr3_nt: TGTGCCAGCAGTGGCCTTTACAATCAGCCCCAGCATTTT
cdr3_aa: CASSGLYNQPQHF

d_call: TRBD2
j_call: TRBJ2-7
clone_size: -
v_call: TRBV6-5
cdr3_nt: TGTGCCAGCGGGCTAGCGGGCTTATACGAGCAGTACTTC
cdr3_aa: CASGLAGLYEQYF

d_call: TRBD1
j_call: TRBJ1-2
clone_size: -
v_call: TRBV29-1
cdr3_nt: TGCAGCGCACGGGACAGGGCAGGGATGGAGGGCTACACCTTC
cdr3_aa: CSARDRAGMEGYTF

d_call: TRBD2
j_call: TRBJ2-5
clone_size: once
v_call: TRBV10-3
cdr3_nt: TGTGCCATCAGTGGATTGGGTCCTAGCGGGAGAGAGGAGACCCAGTACTTC
cdr3_aa: CAISGLGPSGREETQYF

d_call: -
j_call: TRBJ1-4
clone_size: -
v_call: TRBV18
cdr3_nt: TGTGCCAGCTCACCACGAGGAAGCATAAATGAAAAACTGTTTTTT
cdr3_aa: CASSPRGSINEKLFF

d_call: -
j_call: TRBJ1-1
clone_size: -
v_call: TRBV7-9
cdr3_nt: TGTGCCAGCAGCTTAGGGACAGCGAACACTGAAGCTTTCTTT
cdr3_aa: CASSLGTANTEAFF

d_call: TRBD1
j_call: TRBJ1-2
clone_size: -
v_call: TRBV6-1
cdr3_nt: TGTGCCAGCACAAAAACAGGGGGCAGGTTCTATGGCTACACCTTC
cdr3_aa: CASTKTGGRFYGYTF

d_call: -
j_call: TRBJ2-6
clone_size: -
v_call: TRBV5-1
cdr3_nt: TGCGCCAGCAGCTTGGAGGGAGGCTTTGGGGCCAACGTCCTGACTTTC
cdr3_aa: CASSLEGGFGANVLTF

d_call: TRBD1
j_call: TRBJ2-7
clone_size: -
v_call: TRBV4-2
cdr3_nt: TGTGCCAGCAGCCAAGGACAGGGGGCCCGGCTCGAGCAGTACTTC
cdr3_aa: CASSQGQGARLEQYF

d_call: -
j_call: TRBJ1-5
clone_size: -
v_call: TRBV15
cdr3_nt: TGTGCCACCAGCAGAGGCGGGTCGCCCCAGCATTTT
cdr3_aa: CATSRGGSPQHF

d_call: -
j_call: TRBJ2-5
clone_size: -
v_call: TRBV6-6
cdr3_nt: TGTGCCAGCAGTTACCTTCGGGGGTCATACCAAGAGACCCAGTACTTC
cdr3_aa: CASSYLRGSYQETQYF

d_call: TRBD2
j_call: TRBJ2-7
clone_size: -
v_call: TRBV5-4
cdr3_nt: TGTGCCAGCAGCCCAGCGGGAGGCTCCTACGAGCAGTACTTC
cdr3_aa: CASSPAGGSYEQYF

d_call: -
j_call: TRBJ1-2
clone_size: -
v_call: TRBV4-1
cdr3_nt: TGCGCCAGCAGCCAAGTTCGGACAGCGAGGGGCTACACCTTC
cdr3_aa: CASSQVRTARGYTF

d_call: TRBD1
j_call: TRBJ2-7
clone_size: -
v_call: TRBV9
cdr3_nt: TGTGCCAGCAGCGTCTCCGGGACAGCAGCCTACGAGCAGTACTTC
cdr3_aa: CASSVSGTAAYEQYF

d_call: -
j_call: TRBJ1-5
clone_size: -
v_call: TRBV4-1
cdr3_nt: TGCGCCAGCAGCCAAGAAATCGGGCCCCAGCATTTT
cdr3_aa: CASSQEIGPQHF

d_call: TRBD1
j_call: TRBJ1-2
clone_size: -
v_call: TRBV7-3
cdr3_nt: TGTGCCAGCAGCATCCTCCCCGGGACAGGGATCTATGGCTACACCTTC
cdr3_aa: CASSILPGTGIYGYTF

d_call: TRBD1
j_call: TRBJ2-3
clone_size: -
v_call: TRBV7-9
cdr3_nt: TGTGCCAGCAGCCGACAGGGGGTCCCGTATTTT
cdr3_aa: CASSRQGVPYF

d_call: -
j_call: TRBJ2-6
clone_size: -
v_call: TRBV11-2
cdr3_nt: TGTGCCAGCAGCTCCTCGGGTGGGGCCAACGTCCTGACTTTC
cdr3_aa: CASSSSGGANVLTF

d_call: TRBD1
j_call: TRBJ1-6
clone_size: -
v_call: TRBV30
cdr3_nt: TGTGCCTGGAGTGTACGGGGGACAGGTTTTTCCTATAATTCACCCCTCCACTTT
cdr3_aa: CAWSVRGTGFSYNSPLHF

d_call: -
j_call: TRBJ2-7
clone_size: -
v_call: TRBV28
cdr3_nt: TGTGCCAGCAGTAACTGGGCCGTGTGGCAGTACTTC
cdr3_aa: CASSNWAVWQYF

d_call: -
j_call: TRBJ1-1
clone_size: -
v_call: TRBV6-1
cdr3_nt: TGTGCCAGCAGTGCTATTGAAGCTTTCTTT
cdr3_aa: CASSAIEAFF

d_call: -
j_call: TRBJ2-1
clone_size: -
v_call: TRBV5-1
cdr3_nt: TGCGCCAGCAGCTTGGGACAGGTCAAAAATGAGCAGTTCTTC
cdr3_aa: CASSLGQVKNEQFF

d_call: TRBD1
j_call: TRBJ1-2
clone_size: -
v_call: TRBV28
cdr3_nt: TGTGCCAGCAGTTTGGGACAGGGGGCCCCAACGCTTCGGGGCTACACCTTC
cdr3_aa: CASSLGQGAPTLRGYTF

d_call: TRBD1
j_call: TRBJ2-7
clone_size: -
v_call: TRBV11-3
cdr3_nt: TGTGCCAGCAGCTTCGACAGGGGGACGAGGGAGCAGTACTTC
cdr3_aa: CASSFDRGTREQYF

d_call: -
j_call: TRBJ1-5
clone_size: -
v_call: TRBV7-9
cdr3_nt: TGTGCCAGCAGCTTAGTAGGAGGAAGCAATCAGCCCCAGCATTTT
cdr3_aa: CASSLVGGSNQPQHF

d_call: TRBD1
j_call: TRBJ2-3
clone_size: -
v_call: TRBV11-3
cdr3_nt: TGTGCCAGCAGCTCCGGACAGGGGATCACAGATACGCAGTATTTT
cdr3_aa: CASSSGQGITDTQYF

d_call: TRBD2
j_call: TRBJ2-1
clone_size: -
v_call: TRBV28
cdr3_nt: TGTGCCAGCAGTTTATATCTGGGACTAGAGGGTGGCAATGAGCAGTTCTTC
cdr3_aa: CASSLYLGLEGGNEQFF

d_call: -
j_call: TRBJ2-3
clone_size: -
v_call: TRBV2
cdr3_nt: TGTGCCAGCAGTGAGGGGGCGGTTGATACGCAGTATTTT
cdr3_aa: CASSEGAVDTQYF

d_call: TRBD2
j_call: TRBJ2-2
clone_size: -
v_call: TRBV11-2
cdr3_nt: TGTGCCAGCAGCGTGTTATCCGGGACTAGCGGGAACGGGGAGCTGTTTTTT
cdr3_aa: CASSVLSGTSGNGELFF

d_call: TRBD1
j_call: TRBJ1-2
clone_size: -
v_call: TRBV13
cdr3_nt: TGTGCCAGCAGCTCGGACAGGGGGGAAAGCTATGGCTACACCTTC
cdr3_aa: CASSSDRGESYGYTF

d_call: TRBD1
j_call: TRBJ2-7
clone_size: -
v_call: TRBV29-1
cdr3_nt: TGCAGCGGGGGACAGGGCTACGAGCAGTACTTC
cdr3_aa: CSGGQGYEQYF

d_call: TRBD1
j_call: TRBJ2-7
clone_size: few
v_call: TRBV7-9
cdr3_nt: TGTGCCAGCAGCTTAGCGTGGACAGGGGCCGAGCAGTACTTC
cdr3_aa: CASSLAWTGAEQYF

d_call: -
j_call: TRBJ2-5
clone_size: few
v_call: TRBV7-2
cdr3_nt: TGTGCCAGCAGCTTATCAGGGGAAGAGACCCAGTACTTC
cdr3_aa: CASSLSGEETQYF

d_call: TRBD1
j_call: TRBJ1-5
clone_size: -
v_call: TRBV30
cdr3_nt: TGTGCCTGGAGTGTACGGGGGACAGGAAGAAATCAGCCCCAGCATTTT
cdr3_aa: CAWSVRGTGRNQPQHF

d_call: -
j_call: TRBJ2-2
clone_size: -
v_call: TRBV10-3
cdr3_nt: TGTGCCATCAGTCCGGACAGATACACCGGGGAGCTGTTTTTT
cdr3_aa: CAISPDRYTGELFF

d_call: -
j_call: TRBJ2-1
clone_size: -
v_call: TRBV5-4
cdr3_nt: TGTGCCAGCAGCCCCCGGACTGTCAGCTCCTACAATGAGCAGTTCTTC
cdr3_aa: CASSPRTVSSYNEQFF